Each of the 30 T cell receptor beta chains below was sequenced from the same sample in a study of T-cell memory formation after mild COVID-19. TCRdb analysed the 5' RACE reads with MiXCR anew, one entry per CDR3 protein. The sample gives around 510,000 distinct CDR3 sequences, less than 25% of which show up once; around 9.2% is in the top ten. Specimen: PBMCs or a T cell subset sorted from them (not recorded which). These receptors were obtained from an adult woman who had mild COVID-19 (a few samples of this study predate the infection). Cell type and time point are not known.

The sample holds a few counts of this clonotype. The rearrangement uses TRBV2 and TRBJ2-1; tentatively, D is TRBD2 (5 bases). V gave up 5 bases and J gave up 0 bases, with 14 bases separating them. Germline V gene sequence: CDR1 SNHLY, CDR2 FYNNEI. The CDR3 has 16 residues. The CDR3 nucleotides read TGTGCCAGCAGTACTCTAGCTGATAGCTCCTACAATGAGCAGTTCTTC. Its translation: CASSTLADSSYNEQFF.

CDR3 in DNA: TGCGCCAGCAGCCCGGCCCGAGGACTAGCGGCCTCCTACAATGAGCAGTTCTTC. It yields the protein CASSPARGLAASYNEQFF. The chain links TRBV5-1 to TRBJ2-1, with TRBD2 matching 10 bases. Losses at the gene ends were 4 bases for V and 0 bases for J; bases not matched to a gene: 10. The V gene's germline CDR1 is SGHRS and CDR2 YFSETQ. CDR3 length: 18 residues.

A few counts support this clonotype. The chain links TRBV6-1 to TRBJ2-6, with unresolved D. This CDR3 spans 15 amino acids. V lost 1 base, J lost 0 bases, and 4 bases lay in between. Germline V gene sequence: CDR1 MNHNS, CDR2 SASEGT. CDR3 loop: CASSEGNSGANVLTF. For the CDR3, the DNA is TGTGCCAGCAGTGAAGGGAACTCTGGGGCCAACGTCCTGACTTTC.

The gene calls are TRBV12-3 or TRBV12-4 and TRBJ2-2; 7 bases align to TRBD2. V was pared by 1 base and J by 9 bases, with 11 bases of the junction left unmatched. The CDR3 covers 16 residues. The CDR3 here is CASSLGRAGVSWELFF. CDR3 in DNA: TGTGCCAGCAGTTTAGGTCGGGCGGGAGTTTCTTGGGAGCTGTTTTTT.

This clonotype was seen only a few times. CDR3 sequence (DNA): TGTGCCAGCAGCCCGATACAGGGGGGAAGGATGAACACTGAAGCTTTCTTT. It specifies CASSPIQGGRMNTEAFF. The chain has TRBV3-1 and TRBJ1-1, with 8 bases matching TRBD1. V gave up 4 bases and J gave up 0 bases; unmatched junction bases: 10. Germline V lookup: CDR1 LGHDT, CDR2 YNNKEL (reference sequence). The CDR3 has 17 amino acids.

As DNA, the CDR3 is TGCAGCGTTGAGGGAGGGACGGCCTACAATGAGCAGTTCTTC. This codes for CSVEGGTAYNEQFF. The V call is TRBV29-1, the J call TRBJ2-1; 7 nucleotides align to TRBD2. Germline V lookup: CDR1 SQVTM, CDR2 ANQGSEA. CDR3 length: 14 residues. Trimming at V came to 3 bases and at J to 2 bases, leaving 4 bases not matched to a gene.

This clonotype was recorded a few times. The rearrangement uses TRBV5-6 and TRBJ2-2; weak D call: TRBD1 (6 bases). The germline gives CDR1 SGHDT, CDR2 YYEEEE. This CDR3 contains 14 residues. With 3 bases removed from V and 1 base from J, the gap between germline ends came to 7 bases. The CDR3: CASSWDMNTGELFF. The DNA for the CDR3 is TGTGCCAGCAGCTGGGACATGAACACCGGGGAGCTGTTTTTT. The whole variable domain, remainder taken from reference TRBV5-6 and TRBJ2-2, is DAGVTQSPTHLIKTRGQQVTLRCSPKSGHDTVSWYQQALGQGPQFIFQYYEEEERQRGNFPDRFSGHQFPNYSSELNVNALLLGDSALYLCASSWDMNTGELFFGEGSRLTVL.

This sequence joins TRBV7-9 and TRBJ2-2; 9 bases fit TRBD1. From germline, CDR1 is SEHNR and CDR2 FQNEAQ (reference sequence). This CDR3 is built from 16 residues. Losses at the gene ends were 4 bases for V and 0 bases for J; bases not matched to a gene: 3. This CDR3 is CASSYTGGSNTGELFF. In DNA, the CDR3 is TGTGCCAGCAGCTACACAGGGGGCTCGAACACCGGGGAGCTGTTTTTT. The variable domain in full, with the rest retrieved from reference TRBV7-9 and TRBJ2-2, is DTGVSQNPRHKITKRGQNVTFRCDPISEHNRLYWYRQTLGQGPEFLTYFQNEAQLEKSRLLSDRFSAERPKGSFSTLEIQRTEQGDSAMYLCASSYTGGSNTGELFFGEGSRLTVL.

In this sample, this clonotype turned up a few times. V and J are TRBV7-6 and TRBJ2-2; 9 bases are shared with TRBD2. This CDR3 is built from 15 residues. V lost 1 base to trimming and J lost 10 bases; unmatched junction nucleotides: 7. The germline V gene encodes CDR1 SGHVS and CDR2 FNYEAQ. CDR3: CASSLVAGGPEELFF. In nucleotides, the CDR3 is TGTGCCAGCAGCTTAGTCGCGGGAGGGCCCGAGGAGCTGTTTTTT.

The V call is TRBV18, the J call TRBJ1-2; no firm D call. This CDR3 has 13 residues. Between the trimmed V and J ends, which lost 2 bases and 7 bases, there was a span of 11 bases. Germline lookup yields CDR1 KGHSH and CDR2 LQKENI. CDR3 in DNA: TGTGCCAGCTCACCAGACCAGGAACGTGGCTACACCTTC. Translated: CASSPDQERGYTF. Full variable domain (outside the CDR3, taken from reference TRBV18 and TRBJ1-2): NAGVMQNPRHLVRRRGQEARLRCSPMKGHSHVYWYRQLPEEGLKFMVYLQKENIIDESGMPKERFSAEFPKEGPSILRIQQVVRGDSAAYFCASSPDQERGYTFGSGTRLTVV.

This clonotype was seen more than once but under ten times. V is TRBV12-3 or TRBV12-4 and J is TRBJ2-1, with a tentative D call TRBD2 (7 bases). The CDR3 runs to 18 residues. V was clipped by 3 bases and J by 0 bases, with 18 bases between them. CDR3 DNA sequence: TGTGCCAGCAGTTTTGGTGGGGGAGGGGGAGGCTCCTACAATGAGCAGTTCTTC. Encoded protein: CASSFGGGGGGSYNEQFF.

J is TRBJ1-1 and V is TRBV6-6; 7 bases map to TRBD1. The CDR3 extends over 15 amino acids. Losses at the gene ends were 1 base for V and 0 bases for J; bases not matched to a gene: 2. CDR1 is MNHNY and CDR2 is SVGAGI in the germline V gene (reference sequence). Here the CDR3 DNA reads TGTGCCAGCAGTTACTACGGGACAGTGAACACTGAAGCTTTCTTT. It codes for CASSYYGTVNTEAFF.

This clonotype was recorded a few times. The chain carries TRBV9 and TRBJ2-3, with D hard to call. V shed 0 bases and J shed 4 bases, with 12 bases lying between them. The CDR3 spans 15 residues. Germline V CDR1 and CDR2: SGDLS, YYNGEE. Here the CDR3 reads CASSVGGRQADTQYF. CDR3 DNA: TGTGCCAGCAGCGTAGGAGGAAGGCAAGCAGATACGCAGTATTTT. The entire variable domain, with the rest obtained from reference TRBV9 and TRBJ2-3, is as follows: DSGVTQTPKHLITATGQRVTLRCSPRSGDLSVYWYQQSLDQGLQFLIQYYNGEERAKGNILERFSAQQFPDLHSELNLSSLELGDSALYFCASSVGGRQADTQYFGPGTRLTVL.

This clonotype was counted only a few times. The chain employs TRBV6-2 or TRBV6-3 and TRBJ2-2, with 7 bases matching TRBD2. This CDR3 is built from 18 residues. V lost 6 bases to trimming and J lost 4 bases; unmatched junction nucleotides: 17. The germline V gene has CDR1 MNHEY and CDR2 SVGEGT. In DNA, the CDR3 is TGTGCCAGCAGGACCGAACCAACTAGCGCAGGGCCCACCGGGGAGCTGTTTTTT. Its protein is CASRTEPTSAGPTGELFF.

CDR3 coding DNA: TGCAGTGCGCCGGACGAGACAGATACGCAGTATTTT. Translated, it gives CSAPDETDTQYF. The V call is TRBV20-1, the J call TRBJ2-3; D uncertain. The CDR3 is made up of 12 amino acids. Germline-derived CDR1 and CDR2 are DFQATT and SNEGSKA (reference sequence). The V gene lost 6 bases and the J gene lost 3 bases, with 10 bases spanning the gap.

The chain couples TRBV4-1 to TRBJ2-3; D gene uncertain. This CDR3 spans 13 amino acids. Germline CDR1 reads MGHRA; CDR2 reads YSYEKL. V lost 6 bases and J lost 1, with 8 bases in between. The CDR3 loop is CASREAGTDTQYF. In DNA form, the CDR3 reads TGCGCCAGCAGAGAGGCCGGCACAGATACGCAGTATTTT.

This clonotype came up a few times. The rearrangement links TRBV29-1 to TRBJ2-5; maybe TRBD2 (7 bases). The germline V gene has CDR1 SQVTM and CDR2 ANQGSEA. V lost 8 bases, J lost 4 bases, and 20 bases lay in between. The CDR3 sequence is 14 residues long. CDR3 protein: CSQEGGTRGETQYF. CDR3 DNA sequence: TGCAGCCAAGAGGGGGGGACGCGAGGAGAGACCCAGTACTTC.

This clonotype was counted ten times or more. The V call is TRBV7-9, the J call TRBJ2-3, with TRBD2 matching 13 bases. This CDR3 comprises 17 residues. Per germline, CDR1 SEHNR and CDR2 FQNEAQ (reference sequence). The V gene end was trimmed by 1 base and the J gene end by 2 bases; junction bases not matched to a gene: 3. The CDR3 DNA follows: TGTGCCAGCAGCTTAGGGACTAGCGGGAGCTACACAGATACGCAGTATTTT. It is translated as CASSLGTSGSYTDTQYF. Variable domain in full (rest from reference TRBV7-9 and TRBJ2-3): DTGVSQNPRHKITKRGQNVTFRCDPISEHNRLYWYRQTLGQGPEFLTYFQNEAQLEKSRLLSDRFSAERPKGSFSTLEIQRTEQGDSAMYLCASSLGTSGSYTDTQYFGPGTRLTVL.

This chain joins TRBV6-4 and TRBJ1-6; D gene uncertain. From germline, CDR1 is MRHNA and CDR2 SNTAGT. V lost 0 bases, J lost 6 bases, and 3 bases lay in between. CDR3 length: 13 amino acids. Here the CDR3 DNA reads TGTGCCAGCAGTGACTCAAGTAATTCACCCCTCCACTTT. Protein sequence: CASSDSSNSPLHF.

The gene calls are TRBV15 and TRBJ2-3; D call uncertain. CDR3 length equals 15 residues. V was clipped by 0 bases and J by 4 bases, with 11 bases between them. The germline gives CDR1 LNHNV, CDR2 YYDKDF (reference sequence). The CDR3 is CATSRELGVSDTQYF. CDR3 coding DNA: TGTGCCACCAGCAGAGAATTGGGTGTTTCAGATACGCAGTATTTT.

The sample holds a few counts of this clonotype. The chain is built from TRBV20-1 and TRBJ2-1; weak D call: TRBD2 (5 bases). Germline CDR1 DFQATT, CDR2 SNEGSKA (reference sequence). Trimming left V 0 bases short and J 0 bases short, with 15 bases between. The CDR3 covers 17 residues. The CDR3 is CSARDSEGRSSYNEQFF. The DNA of the CDR3 is TGCAGTGCTAGAGATAGCGAAGGCAGGAGCTCCTACAATGAGCAGTTCTTC.

This clonotype was seen many times. V usage is TRBV12-3 or TRBV12-4 and J usage is TRBJ2-2, with a weak D call TRBD1 (6 bases). The CDR3 consists of 13 residues. Trimming left V 6 bases short and J 7 bases short, with 12 bases between. The CDR3 nucleotides are TGTGCCAGCAGAAGGACAGAGGACGGGGAGCTGTTTTTT. Translated: CASRRTEDGELFF.

This clonotype appeared a few times. V gene TRBV24-1 combines with J gene TRBJ2-1; 9 bases fit TRBD1. The ends lost 3 bases at V and 3 bases at J; junction bases unmatched: 2. CDR1 and CDR2 from the germline V gene are KGHDR and SFDVKD. This CDR3 is 15 amino acids long. This chain's CDR3 is CATSDTGGYYNEQFF. The DNA of the CDR3 is TGTGCCACCAGTGATACAGGGGGCTACTACAATGAGCAGTTCTTC.

The chain carries TRBV20-1 and TRBJ1-2; D unresolved. Germline CDR1 is DFQATT and CDR2 is SNEGSKA (reference sequence). The CDR3 totals 13 residues. Trimming stripped 6 bases from V and 8 bases from J, with 19 bases between. CDR3: CSALLRGGEGYTF. The CDR3, as DNA: TGCAGTGCCCTCCTCCGAGGTGGGGAGGGCTACACCTTC.

This clonotype was seen a few times. V usage is TRBV5-1 and J usage is TRBJ2-2; perhaps D is TRBD1 or TRBD2 (5 bases each). This CDR3 region has 16 residues. V was pared by 0 bases and J by 0 bases, with 9 bases between. Germline CDR1 SGHRS, CDR2 YFSETQ. The DNA for the CDR3 is TGCGCCAGCAGCTTGGCCGGGGCTACGAACACCGGGGAGCTGTTTTTT. This encodes CASSLAGATNTGELFF.

This clonotype occurred a few times. This sequence joins TRBV7-6 and TRBJ2-5; 8 nucleotides agree with TRBD2. V lost 5 bases and J lost 4; bases outside the gene matches: 12. In germline, CDR1 is SGHVS, CDR2 FNYEAQ. The CDR3 runs to 16 residues. CDR3 protein: CASSPGVAGYPETQYF. The CDR3 DNA sequence: TGTGCCAGCAGCCCCGGGGTAGCGGGATATCCAGAGACCCAGTACTTC.

This clonotype has just a few counts. The chain employs TRBV29-1 and TRBJ2-3; possibly TRBD1 for D (5 bases). CDR3 length: 14 amino acids. From germline, CDR1 is SQVTM and CDR2 ANQGSEA. V was shortened by 3 bases and J by 3 bases, with 13 bases between the two germline ends. DNA of the CDR3: TGCAGCGTTGACCCAGGGTTGGGGACAGATACGCAGTATTTT. It specifies CSVDPGLGTDTQYF.

This chain links TRBV5-4 with TRBJ1-1; 9 positions agree with TRBD1. The CDR3 runs to 15 residues. Trimming at V came to 1 base and at J to 2 bases, leaving 3 bases not matched to a gene. Germline V gene lookup returns CDR1 SGHNT and CDR2 YYREEE (reference sequence). The CDR3 region is CASSLMDRGNTEAFF. The CDR3 DNA reads as TGTGCCAGCAGCTTGATGGACAGGGGAAACACTGAAGCTTTCTTT.

CDR3 sequence reads: CASTQGGSNYGYTF. The CDR3 coding sequence is TGCGCCAGCACCCAGGGGGGCTCTAACTATGGCTACACCTTC. The rearrangement uses TRBV5-1 and TRBJ1-2; TRBD1 matches 7 bases. Germline V CDR1 and CDR2: SGHRS, YFSETQ. The CDR3 is 14 amino acids. V gave up 6 bases and J gave up 0 bases; unmatched junction bases: 5.

The chain joins TRBV4-3 to TRBJ2-7; 8 bases line up with TRBD1. Germline assignment: CDR1 LGHNA and CDR2 YSLEER. V shed 3 bases, J shed 3 bases, and the junction held 4 bases outside the gene matches. CDR3 length: 14 residues. CDR3 nucleotide sequence: TGCGCCAGCAGCCAGAACAGGGGGAGCTACGAGCAGTACTTC. Translated, it gives CASSQNRGSYEQYF.